The source of this T cell receptor beta chain is a study of T cell repertoires in cytomegalovirus infection. TCRdb redid the calling of the reads with MiXCR, one entry per CDR3 protein. The table shows a few hundred thousand distinct CDR3 sequences, with about 27% occurring only once. After removal of 6 bases from V and 4 bases from J, the junction contained 10 bases not matched to a gene. The CDR3 has 16 residues. To note about this clonotype: Its matching antigen is unknown.

This receptor was taken from a human donor in good health (CMV status not recorded). Some clones in this sample may be carry-over from other donors' samples. The genes are TRBV12-3 or TRBV12-4 and TRBJ2-2, with 8 bases identical to TRBD1. Source: cultured PBMCs, taken from culture after CMV antigen stimulation. CDR3 sequence: CASSRRTGSFTGELFF. DNA of the CDR3: TGTGCCAGCAGCAGAAGGACAGGGAGTTTCACCGGGGAGCTGTTTTTT.